This paragraph covers one TCR beta chain sequence. What it recognizes is unknown. This sample stems from a study of identical twins. Study outcomes and limitations: Models underestimated TCR alpha sharing (out-of-frame) in monozygotic twins. A cross-sectional statistical analysis, not follow-up of the same donors, supported the conclusions. Where beta out-of-frame sequences were concerned, excess twin sharing was weaker.

CDR3 length: 18 amino acids. The germline gives CDR1 MNHEY, CDR2 SVGAGI. Trimming left V 1 base short and J 5 bases short, with 20 bases between. Each cDNA held unique molecular identifiers, and template switching gave it a universal primer site. TCRdb reprocessed the 5' RACE reads via MiXCR and lists one record per CDR3 protein. Of approximately 410,000 distinct CDR3 sequences in the sample, roughly 18% were seen once. V usage is TRBV6-5 and J usage is TRBJ2-2, with D maybe TRBD2 (6 bases). The receptor's source is a man in his fifties or sixties in good health. Material for sequencing was naive T cells sorted from blood. This chain's CDR3 is CASSYYPALGAGTGELFF. CDR3 coding DNA: TGTGCCAGCAGTTACTACCCGGCGTTAGGGGCGGGGACCGGGGAGCTGTTTTTT.